This T cell receptor beta chain comes out of a study of shared clonotypes between healthy human individuals. When replicate PCRs were run on sorted subsets, they used about 200 ng DNA, around 33,000 T cell genomes. This table comes from immunoSEQ multiplex PCR, and its TCRdb copy is limited to in-frame clones, with some not included. The table shows roughly 1,000,000 clones, with 75% to 80% occurring only once. The germline V gene has CDR1 SQVTM and CDR2 ANQGSEA. V lost 7 bases and J lost 2, with 17 bases in between. The CDR3 covers 15 residues. This chain joins TRBV29-1 and TRBJ1-4; D unclear. The clonotype was recovered from a man younger than 30 in good health. Some clones in this sample may be carry-over from other donors' samples. Sequences were obtained from memory CD4+ T cells from PBMCs. The subset: CD45RA-negative fraction. CDR3 residues: CSARFLGATNEKLFF. As DNA, the CDR3 is TGCAGCGCCCGCTTTTTGGGTGCGACTAATGAAAAACTGTTTTTT.